The 22 T cell receptor beta chains below were found in one sample sequenced in a study of blood T cell repertoires in COVID-19. The assay was immunoSEQ multiplex PCR, and TCRdb's table has in-frame clones only and misses some. The sample shows 380,000 or so clones, 70% to 90% of them seen only once. The specimen was peripheral blood. All receptors derive from a man aged 35-49 years with acute or convalescent COVID-19.

As concerns this clone: Other DNA sequences of this sample code for an identical CDR3. The chain carries TRBV5-4 and TRBJ1-1, with 7 positions matching TRBD1. Germline-derived CDR1 and CDR2 are SGHNT and YYREEE (reference sequence). This CDR3 is 14 amino acids long. Trimming at V came to 0 bases and at J to 2 bases, leaving 1 base not matched to a gene. The CDR3 loop reads CASSLDRGNTEAFF. DNA of the CDR3: TGTGCCAGCAGCTTGGACAGGGGAAACACTGAAGCTTTCTTT.

This clone was detected once. The gene calls are TRBV6-5 and TRBJ2-5; the D gene is possibly TRBD2 (6 bases). V was trimmed by 2 bases and J by 2 bases, leaving 15 bases between them. Germline V lookup: CDR1 MNHEY, CDR2 SVGAGI. This CDR3 has 16 amino acids. The CDR3 sequence is CASSYEGSSVQETQYF. The CDR3 DNA reads as TGTGCCAGCAGTTACGAAGGATCTAGCGTACAAGAGACCCAGTACTTC.

This clone was seen a few times. The chain carries TRBV10-2 and TRBJ1-3; no clear D gene. The CDR3 spans 15 residues. V was cut by 4 bases and J by 0 bases, with 10 bases left in between. Per germline, CDR1 WSHSY and CDR2 SAAADI. The CDR3 reads CASSAMAVSGNTIYF. The CDR3 DNA reads TGCGCCAGCAGTGCAATGGCGGTCTCTGGAAACACCATATATTTT.

This clone was observed a few times. V gene TRBV3-1 (or the pseudogene TRBV3-2) combines with J gene TRBJ1-3; D not certain. The germline V and J ends were trimmed by 3 bases and 4 bases, with 10 bases remaining between them. The germline CDR1 and CDR2 sequences are LGHDT and YNNKEL (reference sequence). CDR3 size: 14 residues. Here the CDR3 reads CASSHAGRGNTIYF. CDR3 nucleotide sequence: TGTGCCAGCAGCCATGCTGGGCGCGGAAACACCATATATTTT.

The V and J genes are TRBV20-1 and TRBJ2-1; 8 bases are shared with TRBD2. With 3 bases clipped from V and 6 bases from J, the junction kept 13 bases outside the gene matches. CDR3 size: 16 residues. Germline assignment: CDR1 DFQATT and CDR2 SNEGSKA (reference sequence). CDR3 in amino acids: CSASPLLREGPNEQFF. As DNA, the CDR3 is TGCAGTGCTAGTCCCCTCCTACGGGAGGGCCCCAATGAGCAGTTCTTC.

The rearrangement joins TRBV7-2 to TRBJ1-4; TRBD1 agrees at 8 bases. The junction had 5 bases not matched to a gene; V was cut back by 4 bases and J by 7 bases. Germline CDR1 and CDR2: SGHTA and FQGNSA. The CDR3 extends over 14 amino acids. CDR3 amino acids: CASSYTGGGEKLFF. The CDR3 coding sequence is TGTGCCAGCAGCTATACAGGGGGTGGTGAAAAACTGTTTTTT.

This chain links TRBV29-1 with TRBJ2-5, with TRBD1 identical over 7 bases. This CDR3 is 13 amino acids long. The germline CDR1 and CDR2 sequences are SQVTM and ANQGSEA. V was pared by 3 bases and J by 5 bases, with 6 bases of the junction left unmatched. The CDR3 sequence is CSVDWTGGETQYF. The CDR3 region has the DNA TGCAGCGTTGATTGGACAGGTGGGGAGACCCAGTACTTC.

The V and J genes are TRBV5-1 and TRBJ2-3; 14 bases fit TRBD2. The germline V gene has CDR1 SGHRS and CDR2 YFSETQ. V trimming: 5 bases; J trimming: 7 bases; junction bases outside the gene matches: 6. The length of the CDR3 is 15 residues. The CDR3 DNA reads as TGCGCCAGCAGTTCGACTAGCGGGAGGGGCCATACGCAGTATTTT. Its protein product is CASSSTSGRGHTQYF.

J is TRBJ2-1 and V is TRBV7-6; 9 positions agree with TRBD1. The junction had 2 bases not matched to a gene; V was cut back by 5 bases and J by 0 bases. This CDR3 has 15 residues. Germline CDR1 and CDR2: SGHVS and FNYEAQ. The CDR3 nucleotides are TGTGCCAGCAGCCGGGACAGGGTCTCCTACAATGAGCAGTTCTTC. The encoded protein is CASSRDRVSYNEQFF. Filled out from reference TRBV7-6 and TRBJ2-1, the complete variable domain reads GAGVSQSPRYKVTKRGQDVALRCDPISGHVSLYWYRQALGQGPEFLTYFNYEAQQDKSGLPNDRFSAERPEGSISTLTIQRTEQRDSAMYRCASSRDRVSYNEQFFGPGTRLTVL.

The chain combines TRBV29-1 with TRBJ1-2, with TRBD1 as a possible D gene (6 bases). The CDR3 covers 14 residues. V gave up 0 bases and J gave up 6 bases, with 14 bases separating them. Germline CDR1 and CDR2: SQVTM and ANQGSEA. CDR3 DNA sequence: TGCAGCGTTGAAGAAGGTTCGGCAGGGGATGGCTACACCTTC. This sequence encodes CSVEEGSAGDGYTF.

This rearrangement joins TRBV19 to TRBJ2-6; 9 bases agree with TRBD1. V shed 3 bases and J 0 bases; nucleotides not matched to a gene: 3. The CDR3 extends over 17 amino acids. The germline CDR1 and CDR2 sequences are LNHDA and SQIVND (reference sequence). CDR3: CASSMGQGPSGANVLTF. The CDR3 nucleotides read TGTGCCAGTAGTATGGGACAGGGCCCCTCTGGGGCCAACGTCCTGACTTTC. The variable domain in full, with the rest retrieved from reference TRBV19 and TRBJ2-6, is DGGITQSPKYLFRKEGQNVTLSCEQNLNHDAMYWYRQDPGQGLRLIYYSQIVNDFQKGDIAEGYSVSREKKESFPLTVTSAQKNPTAFYLCASSMGQGPSGANVLTFGAGSRLTVL.

This sequence joins TRBV18 and TRBJ1-6; 8 bases are a match to TRBD1. Germline V gene lookup returns CDR1 KGHSH and CDR2 LQKENI. The V segment lost 4 bases and the J segment 7 bases; nucleotides outside the gene matches: 3. The CDR3 length is 14 residues. The CDR3 DNA sequence: TGTGCCAGCTCACGGACAGGGCTAAATTCACCCCTCCACTTT. This sequence encodes CASSRTGLNSPLHF.

The chain links TRBV19 to TRBJ1-2; a weak D match, TRBD1 (5 bases). The CDR3 runs to 14 residues. CDR1 is LNHDA, CDR2 SQIVND, per germline (reference sequence). Trimming took 4 bases from V and 5 from J, leaving 14 bases between them. CDR3 in amino acids: CASSNQGYGYGYTF. Here the CDR3 DNA reads TGTGCCAGTAGTAACCAGGGATATGGGTATGGCTACACCTTC.

Comments on this clone: The junction departs from germline at one end; a sequencing error may be responsible. The rearrangement uses TRBV7-8 and TRBJ1-6; possibly TRBD1 for D (6 bases). The CDR3 runs to 15 residues. From germline, CDR1 is SGHVS and CDR2 FQNEAQ. The CDR3, as DNA: TGTGTCAGCAGCTTAGATGTTATAGGGGGTTCACCCCTCCACTTT. Protein: CVSSLDVIGGSPLHF.

In nucleotides, the CDR3 is TGTGCCAGCAGCCCTGGCCCAAACTCCTACGAGCAGTACTTC. It encodes CASSPGPNSYEQYF. V and J are TRBV9 and TRBJ2-7, with no clear D. V was shortened by 4 bases and J by 0 bases, with 11 bases between the two germline ends. Germline values: CDR1 SGDLS, CDR2 YYNGEE. The CDR3 covers 14 residues.

CDR3 residues: CASSPPSSGPITDTQYF. In DNA, the CDR3 is TGTGCCAGCTCACCACCGAGTAGCGGTCCTATCACAGATACGCAGTATTTT. The chain combines TRBV18 with TRBJ2-3, with D perhaps TRBD2 (6 bases). V dropped 0 bases and J dropped 2 bases, with 15 bases sitting between them. Germline CDR1 KGHSH, CDR2 LQKENI. The CDR3 has 17 residues.

This clone was counted between two and nine times. The chain couples TRBV7-2 to TRBJ2-3, with D maybe TRBD2 (5 bases). The CDR3 has 17 residues. The V end lost 4 bases, the J end lost 0 bases, and 17 bases lay between the germline ends. Germline V CDR1 and CDR2: SGHTA, FQGNSA. The CDR3 loop is CASSYIGEAASTDTQYF. In DNA, the CDR3 is TGTGCCAGCAGCTACATCGGGGAAGCGGCTAGCACAGATACGCAGTATTTT.

This clone showed up just a few times. The gene calls are TRBV30 and TRBJ2-7; TRBD1 is a possible D gene (6 bases). Germline CDR1 and CDR2: GTSNPN and SVGIG (reference sequence). V was shortened by 8 bases and J by 1 base, with 9 bases between the two germline ends. The CDR3 totals 11 residues. CDR3 protein: CAQGQSYEQYF. The CDR3 region has the DNA TGTGCCCAAGGACAGTCCTACGAGCAGTACTTC.

Points on this clone: One end of the junction fails to match germline, which may point to a read error. The CDR3 here is CASSYLSGGLDEAFF. The CDR3, as DNA: TGTGCCAGCAGCTACTTATCAGGGGGCTTAGATGAAGCTTTCTTT. The chain employs TRBV6-5 and TRBJ1-1; TRBD1 agrees at 8 bases. The CDR3 has 15 residues. Germline V gene lookup returns CDR1 MNHEY and CDR2 SVGAGI.

The rearrangement joins TRBV6-6 to TRBJ1-1, with a tentative D call TRBD1 (5 bases). V lost 10 bases to trimming and J lost 7 bases, with 16 bases between them. The CDR3 loop spans 12 amino acids. The germline V gene encodes CDR1 MNHNY and CDR2 SVGAGI (reference sequence). In DNA form, the CDR3 reads TGTGCCACCACCCTGGGGGGATTTGAAGCTTTCTTT. As protein: CATTLGGFEAFF.

The chain is built from TRBV6-2 or TRBV6-3 and TRBJ2-3, with D hard to call. The CDR3 loop spans 15 amino acids. The V gene lost 0 bases and the J gene lost 1 base, with 8 bases spanning the gap. Germline lookup yields CDR1 MNHEY and CDR2 SVGEGT. For the CDR3, the DNA is TGTGCCAGCAGTTACTCGAGATCCGGCACAGATACGCAGTATTTT. This translates into CASSYSRSGTDTQYF.

The chain has TRBV2 and TRBJ1-1; D is perhaps TRBD1 (6 bases). The CDR3 covers 12 residues. The ends were cut back, 3 bases at V and 5 bases at J, with 7 bases in the middle. Germline CDR1 is SNHLY and CDR2 is FYNNEI. Written as DNA, the CDR3 is TGTGCCAGCAGTGACAGGGGTACTGAAGCTTTCTTT. It translates to CASSDRGTEAFF.